This passage covers 21 T cell receptor beta chains from one sample sequenced in a study of blood T cell repertoires in COVID-19. The table came from immunoSEQ multiplex PCR; TCRdb's copy has only in-frame clones and leaves some out. The sample carries about 61,000 clones, about nine tenths recorded once. The sequenced sample consisted of peripheral blood. All receptors derive from a woman between 50 and 59 years old with active or convalescent COVID-19.

This chain uses TRBV7-3 with TRBJ2-1; 9 nucleotides match TRBD2. J lost 5 bases, V lost 1 base, and 3 bases had no gene match. Germline V gives CDR1 SGHTA, CDR2 FQGTGA. The CDR3 spans 15 residues. CDR3 sequence (DNA): TGTGCCAGCAGCTTAATCCCTAGCGGGAACAATGAGCAGTTCTTC. Its translation: CASSLIPSGNNEQFF. Using reference TRBV7-3 and TRBJ2-1 for the parts outside the CDR3, the full variable domain is GAGVSQTPSNKVTEKGKYVELRCDPISGHTALYWYRQSLGQGPEFLIYFQGTGAADDSGLPNDRFFAVRPEGSVSTLKIQRTERGDSAVYLCASSLIPSGNNEQFFGPGTRLTVL.

The chain recombines TRBV13 with TRBJ2-7, with TRBD1 matching 7 bases. V was pared by 5 bases and J by 6 bases, with 4 bases of the junction left unmatched. Germline V CDR1 and CDR2: PRHDT, FYEKMQ (reference sequence). This CDR3 contains 12 residues. DNA for the CDR3: TGTGCCAGCAGCCACCGGGACAGCGAGCAGTACTTC. It is translated as CASSHRDSEQYF.

The chain has TRBV30 and TRBJ1-5, with a weak D call TRBD1 (6 bases). This CDR3 has 14 amino acids. With 2 bases removed from V and 5 bases from J, the gap between germline ends came to 13 bases. CDR1 is GTSNPN, CDR2 SVGIG, per germline (reference sequence). CDR3 DNA sequence: TGTGCCTGGAGTTACACAGGGAAGGATCAGCCCCAGCATTTT. Translating it yields CAWSYTGKDQPQHF.

This sequence joins TRBV5-1 and TRBJ2-1, with TRBD2 matching 10 bases. The germline CDR1 and CDR2 sequences are SGHRS and YFSETQ. The J segment lost 8 bases and the V segment lost 2 bases, leaving 19 bases of the junction unmatched. The CDR3 length is 19 residues. CDR3 protein: CASSFALAGEFRHGYEQFF. In DNA, the CDR3 is TGCGCCAGCAGCTTTGCGCTAGCGGGAGAATTTAGGCATGGCTATGAGCAGTTCTTC.

This rearrangement joins TRBV27 to TRBJ2-7, with TRBD2 as a possible D gene (5 bases). Trimming took 5 bases from V and 2 from J, leaving 13 bases between them. This CDR3 is 14 amino acids long. CDR1 and CDR2 (germline): MNHEY, SMNVEV (reference sequence). The CDR3 region has the DNA TGTGCCAGCAGTAAGGTAGCGAGGCCCTACGAGCAGTACTTC. Its translation is CASSKVARPYEQYF.

This clone appeared a single time. The J gene is TRBJ1-3, the V gene TRBV6-5, with D tentatively TRBD1 (6 bases). CDR1 is MNHEY and CDR2 is SVGAGI in the germline V gene. The CDR3 is 14 amino acids. V lost 4 bases and J lost 4, with 11 bases in between. The CDR3 protein is CASSSTGSGNTIYF. In DNA, the CDR3 is TGTGCCAGCAGTTCAACAGGGAGCGGAAACACCATATATTTT.

Concerning this clone itself: An end of the junction differs from the germline gene, which may be a read error. CDR3 amino acids: CASNLRGGSYNEQFF. DNA of the CDR3: TGTGCCAGCAACTTACGGGGGGGCTCTTACAATGAGCAGTTCTTC. The V and J genes are TRBV13 and TRBJ2-1; 8 bases line up with TRBD2. Per germline, CDR1 PRHDT and CDR2 FYEKMQ (reference sequence). The CDR3 has 15 residues.

The rearrangement links TRBV5-5 to TRBJ1-4; 11 positions agree with TRBD1. The CDR3 covers 17 residues. CDR1 is SGHKS, CDR2 YYEKEE, per germline (reference sequence). Germline trimming cut 3 bases from V and 2 bases from J; bases unmatched to any gene: 6. The CDR3 region is CASSYRTGGRTNEKLFF. The DNA for the CDR3 is TGTGCCAGCAGCTATCGGACAGGGGGCAGGACTAATGAAAAACTGTTTTTT.

V gene TRBV11-3 combines with J gene TRBJ2-7; TRBD1 is a possible D gene (6 bases). V was pared by 4 bases and J by 0 bases, with 7 bases between. From germline, CDR1 is SGHNT and CDR2 YENEEA. The CDR3 covers 13 residues. The CDR3 here is CASSSGHSYEQYF. In nucleotides, the CDR3 is TGTGCCAGCAGCTCGGGACACTCCTACGAGCAGTACTTC.

CDR3 loop: CASSVSGSPGDTQYF. For the CDR3, the DNA is TGTGCCAGCAGCGTGAGCGGGAGCCCCGGAGATACGCAGTATTTT. V and J are TRBV9 and TRBJ2-3; TRBD2 aligns across 8 bases. V shed 2 bases, J shed 5 bases, and the junction held 7 bases outside the gene matches. CDR1 SGDLS and CDR2 YYNGEE come from the germline V gene. The CDR3 extends over 15 amino acids.

The V call is TRBV6-4, the J call TRBJ2-3; unclear D gene. The CDR3 sequence is 15 residues long. From germline, CDR1 is MRHNA and CDR2 SNTAGT. Trimming pared 0 bases from V and 0 bases from J, leaving 7 bases between. CDR3 in amino acids: CASSDSLGSTDTQYF. As DNA, the CDR3 is TGTGCCAGCAGTGACTCACTCGGGAGCACAGATACGCAGTATTTT.

The chain links TRBV2 to TRBJ1-5; D is possibly TRBD1 (6 bases). There are 15 residues in the CDR3. V dropped 3 bases and J dropped 1 base, with 10 bases sitting between them. Germline loops: CDR1 SNHLY, CDR2 FYNNEI. In nucleotides, the CDR3 is TGTGCCAGCAGTGAGGGGGCGTCGAGCAATCAGCCCCAGCATTTT. The encoded protein is CASSEGASSNQPQHF. The whole variable domain, filled in from reference TRBV2 and TRBJ1-5, reads EPEVTQTPSHQVTQMGQEVILRCVPISNHLYFYWYRQILGQKVEFLVSFYNNEISEKSEIFDDQFSVERPDGSNFTLKIRSTKLEDSAMYFCASSEGASSNQPQHFGDGTRLSIL.

The genes are TRBV6-2 or TRBV6-3 and TRBJ1-1, with D possibly being TRBD1 (5 bases). V was clipped by 5 bases and J by 6 bases, with 16 bases between them. This CDR3 region has 14 residues. The germline gives CDR1 MNHEY, CDR2 SVGEGT. The CDR3, as DNA: TGTGCCAGCAGTGGGGGGGTTTATAGGGCTGAAGCTTTCTTT. Its protein is CASSGGVYRAEAFF.

The chain carries TRBV12-3 or TRBV12-4 and TRBJ1-1, with a weak D call TRBD1 (5 bases). This CDR3 has 13 amino acids. V lost 4 bases to trimming and J lost 4 bases, with 10 bases between them. In DNA, the CDR3 is TGTGCCAGCAGTTGGGGGGGGGTCACTGAAGCTTTCTTT. Translation gives CASSWGGVTEAFF.

This clone occurred once. The chain links TRBV7-3 to TRBJ2-1, with D perhaps matching TRBD2 (6 bases). The CDR3 is 17 amino acids. The V end lost 3 bases, the J end lost 0 bases, and 15 bases lay between the germline ends. Germline CDR1 is SGHTA and CDR2 is FQGTGA. CDR3 in amino acids: CASSFPSGQSSYNEQFF. CDR3 coding DNA: TGTGCCAGCAGCTTCCCAAGCGGGCAGAGCTCCTACAATGAGCAGTTCTTC.

The chain links TRBV5-6 to TRBJ2-2; 7 bases align to TRBD1. Germline loops: CDR1 SGHDT, CDR2 YYEEEE. The V gene end was trimmed by 4 bases and the J gene end by 6 bases; junction bases not matched to a gene: 12. The CDR3 is 16 residues long. The CDR3 coding sequence is TGTGCCAGCAGCCCTATACAGACAGGGTGGGCCGGGGAGCTGTTTTTT. Amino acids: CASSPIQTGWAGELFF.

J is TRBJ2-5 and V is TRBV7-2; D uncertain. CDR1 and CDR2 from the germline V gene are SGHTA and FQGNSA. Trimming pared 4 bases from V and 1 base from J, leaving 16 bases between. The CDR3 is 16 amino acids. The DNA for the CDR3 is TGTGCCAGCAGCTCGAGACGGAGACCTAGCCAAGAGACCCAGTACTTC. It codes for CASSSRRRPSQETQYF.

As for this clone: One junction end does not reproduce the germline sequence, and a read error may be involved. The chain combines TRBV25-1 with TRBJ2-2; 8 nucleotides line up with TRBD2. Germline values: CDR1 MGHDK, CDR2 SYGVNS. The CDR3 sequence is 16 residues long. The chain's CDR3 is CATSESFGGVTGELFF. The CDR3 DNA reads as TGTGCCACCAGTGAATCTTTCGGGGGGGTTACCGGGGAGCTGTTTTTT.

This chain connects TRBV2 to TRBJ1-6; TRBD1 aligns across 7 bases. V was pared by 6 bases and J by 7 bases, with 6 bases of the junction left unmatched. The germline CDR1 and CDR2 sequences are SNHLY and FYNNEI. There are 14 residues in the CDR3. CDR3 protein: CASRQTGENSPLHF. As DNA, the CDR3 is TGTGCCAGCAGGCAAACAGGGGAGAATTCACCCCTCCACTTT.

This clone came up a few times. The chain employs TRBV4-2 and TRBJ2-1, with D possibly matching TRBD1 (5 bases). In germline, CDR1 is LGHNA, CDR2 YNFKEQ. This CDR3 contains 15 residues. The V and J ends lost 2 bases and 9 bases respectively, with 17 bases between them. The CDR3 spells CASSQPRGLRSEQFF. CDR3 in DNA: TGTGCCAGCAGCCAACCTAGGGGCTTGAGGAGTGAGCAGTTCTTC.

V and J are TRBV7-3 and TRBJ2-7; 9 positions agree with TRBD2. V shed 5 bases and J 2 bases; nucleotides not matched to a gene: 13. This CDR3 comprises 17 residues. Germline assignment: CDR1 SGHTA and CDR2 FQGTGA. CDR3 residues: CASSDLMRSGGTYEQYF. As DNA, the CDR3 is TGTGCCAGCAGCGACCTAATGAGGAGCGGGGGGACCTACGAGCAGTACTTC.